These 15 T cell receptor beta chains originate from one sample sequenced in a study of cytomegalovirus exposure and HLA in healthy donors. It was with 60 Vbeta and 13 Jbeta primers that the PCR ran. The data were produced by immunoSEQ multiplex PCR, yet TCRdb's version contains in-frame clones alone and is incomplete. The sample lists 80,000 to 90,000 clones; about four fifths were seen once. Sequenced sample: PBMCs. Every receptor here comes from a woman aged 30 to 39 in good health and CMV-seronegative.

Regarding this clone: An end of the junction differs from the germline gene, which may be a read error. The V and J genes are TRBV7-9 and TRBJ1-2; tentatively, D is TRBD1 (5 bases). This CDR3 spans 16 amino acids. Germline V lookup: CDR1 SEHNR, CDR2 FQNEAQ (reference sequence). CDR3: CSSSLSIGAGGYGYTF. The CDR3 coding sequence is TGTTCCAGCAGCTTAAGCATCGGGGCGGGGGGCTATGGCTACACCTTC.

The chain employs TRBV30 and TRBJ2-7, with 9 bases lining up with TRBD2. Trimming cost V 3 bases and J 5 bases; bases outside gene matches: 8. The V gene's germline CDR1 is GTSNPN and CDR2 SVGIG (reference sequence). The CDR3 totals 14 residues. CDR3 protein: CAWRGGRADDEQYF. CDR3 nucleotides: TGTGCCTGGAGAGGCGGGAGGGCCGACGACGAGCAGTACTTC.

The rearrangement joins TRBV5-1 to TRBJ1-3; D is unclear. Looked up from germline, CDR1 is SGHRS and CDR2 is YFSETQ. This CDR3 is built from 17 residues. Trimming left V 1 base short and J 2 bases short, with 16 bases between. This chain's CDR3 is CASSLLGISNAGNTIYF. The CDR3 DNA reads TGCGCCAGCAGCTTGCTCGGGATTAGTAATGCTGGAAACACCATATATTTT. The full variable domain, in which reference TRBV5-1 and TRBJ1-3 provide the parts outside the CDR3, is KAGVTQTPRYLIKTRGQQVTLSCSPISGHRSVSWYQQTPGQGLQFLFEYFSETQRNKGNFPGRFSGRQFSNSRSEMNVSTLELGDSALYLCASSLLGISNAGNTIYFGEGSWLTVV.

This rearrangement joins TRBV9 to TRBJ2-7; tentative D call: TRBD1 (5 bases). Germline CDR1 reads SGDLS; CDR2 reads YYNGEE. V dropped 0 bases and J dropped 2 bases, with 9 bases sitting between them. The CDR3 spans 14 residues. CDR3 in amino acids: CASSVVAGTYEQYF. CDR3 DNA: TGTGCCAGCAGCGTAGTGGCAGGGACCTACGAGCAGTACTTC.

The rearrangement joins TRBV27 to TRBJ2-3; TRBD2 matches at 13 bases. The CDR3 is 16 residues long. CDR1 is MNHEY and CDR2 is SMNVEV in the germline V gene (reference sequence). V dropped 1 base and J dropped 4; count of bases not matched to a gene: 2. CDR3 region: CASSLFGLAGADTQYF. CDR3 nucleotide sequence: TGTGCCAGCAGTTTATTTGGACTAGCGGGAGCAGATACGCAGTATTTT.

This clone ranks as large. The rearrangement uses TRBV28 and TRBJ2-7; 13 bases fit TRBD2. CDR3 length equals 13 residues. V dropped 8 bases and J dropped 11; count of bases not matched to a gene: 9. Germline V gene sequence: CDR1 MDHEN, CDR2 SYDVKM. The CDR3 nucleotides are TGTGCCAGCGAAGGACTAGCGGGAGATTTTAAGTACTTC. This gives the protein CASEGLAGDFKYF.

V gene TRBV28 combines with J gene TRBJ2-7; D is uncertain. Per the germline V gene, CDR1 is MDHEN and CDR2 is SYDVKM. V lost 5 bases, J lost 0 bases, and 11 bases lay in between. The CDR3 contains 14 residues. CDR3 protein: CASSPPGVSYEQYF. The CDR3 DNA reads as TGTGCCAGCAGTCCACCGGGTGTCTCCTACGAGCAGTACTTC.

This chain links TRBV11-2 with TRBJ2-2; tentatively, D is TRBD2 (5 bases). Germline-derived CDR1 and CDR2 are SGHAT and FQNNGV. With 7 bases removed from V and 7 bases from J, the gap between germline ends came to 19 bases. This CDR3 has 15 amino acids. The CDR3 is CASTHPPRGNGELFF. In DNA, the CDR3 is TGTGCCAGCACCCATCCCCCCCGAGGGAACGGGGAGCTGTTTTTT.

CDR3 coding DNA: TGTGCCAGCAGTTCATACAGGGTGGATGAGCAGTTCTTC. Its translation is CASSSYRVDEQFF. V usage is TRBV6-5 and J usage is TRBJ2-1; weak D call: TRBD1 (6 bases). The V gene lost 4 bases and the J gene lost 8 bases, with 12 bases spanning the gap. Looked up from germline, CDR1 is MNHEY and CDR2 is SVGAGI. The CDR3 has 13 amino acids.

The V gene is TRBV30, the J gene TRBJ1-6; no definite D call. The CDR3 has 14 residues. Germline lookup yields CDR1 GTSNPN and CDR2 SVGIG (reference sequence). The germline V and J ends were trimmed by 4 bases and 6 bases, with 13 bases remaining between them. CDR3 DNA sequence: TGTGCCTGGATGGGGAGGAATGGTAATTCACCCCTCCACTTT. The encoded protein is CAWMGRNGNSPLHF.

The CDR3 sequence: CASSDREGKNIQYF. As DNA, the CDR3 is TGTGCCAGCAGCGACAGGGAGGGCAAAAACATTCAGTACTTC. The chain combines TRBV9 with TRBJ2-4, with D maybe TRBD2 (7 bases). Germline V gene data show CDR1 as SGDLS and CDR2 as YYNGEE. V lost 3 bases to trimming and J lost 3 bases, with 10 bases between them. CDR3 length equals 14 residues. Complete variable domain (other parts from reference TRBV9 and TRBJ2-4): DSGVTQTPKHLITATGQRVTLRCSPRSGDLSVYWYQQSLDQGLQFLIQYYNGEERAKGNILERFSAQQFPDLHSELNLSSLELGDSALYFCASSDREGKNIQYFGAGTRLSVL.

This clone was seen a single time. The J gene is TRBJ2-7, the V gene TRBV19, with 7 bases that match TRBD1. Germline V gene sequence: CDR1 LNHDA, CDR2 SQIVND (reference sequence). The CDR3 runs 17 residues. V was clipped by 5 bases and J by 5 bases; unmatched bases: 18. For the CDR3, the DNA is TGTGCCAGTAGTTCCGACCCAGGGGGAGCATCTAAGAACGAGCAGTACTTC. This sequence encodes CASSSDPGGASKNEQYF.

V is TRBV7-2 and J is TRBJ1-6; tentative D call: TRBD1 (6 bases). Germline loops: CDR1 SGHTA, CDR2 FQGNSA. Trimming cost V 0 bases and J 10 bases, with 13 bases left between them. This CDR3 contains 15 residues. The CDR3 bases are TGTGCCAGCAGCTTAGCGGCGGCAGGGGTCTCACCCCTCCACTTT. This gives the protein CASSLAAAGVSPLHF.

The chain recombines TRBV5-1 with TRBJ1-1, with TRBD1 as a possible D gene (5 bases). Germline V gene lookup returns CDR1 SGHRS and CDR2 YFSETQ. The germline V and J ends were trimmed by 0 bases and 1 base, with 16 bases remaining between them. The CDR3 totals 17 residues. The CDR3 reads CASSLAHLTDGNTEAFF. The DNA for the CDR3 is TGCGCCAGCAGCTTGGCACACCTGACAGATGGGAACACTGAAGCTTTCTTT. Complete variable domain (other parts from reference TRBV5-1 and TRBJ1-1): KAGVTQTPRYLIKTRGQQVTLSCSPISGHRSVSWYQQTPGQGLQFLFEYFSETQRNKGNFPGRFSGRQFSNSRSEMNVSTLELGDSALYLCASSLAHLTDGNTEAFFGQGTRLTVV.

This chain joins TRBV18 and TRBJ2-1; no definite D call. This CDR3 comprises 15 residues. Germline assignment: CDR1 KGHSH and CDR2 LQKENI. V shed 0 bases and J shed 1 base, with 7 bases lying between them. The CDR3 nucleotides are TGTGCCAGCTCACCACCGTCTAGATCCTACAATGAGCAGTTCTTC. It encodes CASSPPSRSYNEQFF. Using reference TRBV18 and TRBJ2-1 for the parts outside the CDR3, the full variable domain is NAGVMQNPRHLVRRRGQEARLRCSPMKGHSHVYWYRQLPEEGLKFMVYLQKENIIDESGMPKERFSAEFPKEGPSILRIQQVVRGDSAAYFCASSPPSRSYNEQFFGPGTRLTVL.